Below, 5 T cell receptor beta chains from the same sample are listed, as sequenced in a study of beta chain features in type 1 diabetes. General observations from the study: Across all four CD4+ subsets, people with type 1 diabetes showed modestly shorter TCRB CDR3s.

For these TCRs, the target antigens are not known. The study reverse transcribed the entire isolated RNA, so it sequenced expressed TCRB transcripts. The data were produced by immunoSEQ multiplex PCR, yet TCRdb's version contains in-frame clones alone and is incomplete. The sample includes about 140,000 clones, about 13% of them seen just once. The specimen was central memory CD4+ T cells from blood. Receptors originate from a man in his late teens or twenties with type 1 diabetes.

The J gene is TRBJ2-3, the V gene TRBV30, with unresolved D. Germline CDR1 is GTSNPN and CDR2 is SVGIG (reference sequence). V was trimmed by 1 base and J by 4 bases, leaving 3 bases between them. The length of the CDR3 is 11 residues. The CDR3 sequence is CAWSAADTQYF. The CDR3 nucleotides are TGTGCCTGGAGTGCGGCAGATACGCAGTATTTT.

The J gene is TRBJ2-3, the V gene TRBV4-2; a possible D gene is TRBD2 (6 bases). Germline lookup yields CDR1 LGHNA and CDR2 YNFKEQ. The CDR3 loop spans 17 amino acids. V lost 0 bases to trimming and J lost 0 bases, with 13 bases between them. Here the CDR3 DNA reads TGTGCCAGCAGCCAAGACCCGCCGGGGACTAGCACAGATACGCAGTATTTT. Translated, it gives CASSQDPPGTSTDTQYF.

This sequence joins TRBV5-1 and TRBJ1-1; D gene ambiguous. This CDR3 region has 15 residues. Trimming stripped 0 bases from V and 0 bases from J, with 9 bases between. Germline values: CDR1 SGHRS, CDR2 YFSETQ. CDR3 region: CASSLVMGMNTEAFF. The CDR3 DNA reads TGCGCCAGCAGCTTGGTTATGGGAATGAACACTGAAGCTTTCTTT.

The rearrangement uses TRBV7-2 and TRBJ1-5; no reliable D call. Germline CDR1 reads SGHTA; CDR2 reads FQGNSA. V was trimmed by 2 bases and J by 5 bases, leaving 13 bases between them. This CDR3 is 15 amino acids long. The chain's CDR3 is CASSLLGDGDQPQHF. The CDR3 nucleotides are TGTGCCAGCAGCTTACTCGGCGATGGCGATCAGCCCCAGCATTTT.

The chain links TRBV5-1 to TRBJ1-1, with TRBD1 identical over 8 bases. After removal of 3 bases from V and 4 bases from J, the junction contained 8 bases not matched to a gene. In germline, CDR1 is SGHRS, CDR2 YFSETQ. CDR3 length: 15 residues. CDR3 sequence (DNA): TGCGCCAGCAGCTCGCGACAGGGGCCCCCCACTGAAGCTTTCTTT. Its protein product is CASSSRQGPPTEAFF.